Each of the 4 T cell receptor beta chains below was sequenced from the same sample in a study of cytomegalovirus exposure and HLA in healthy donors. Use of 60 Vbeta and 13 Jbeta primers characterized the PCR. This table comes from immunoSEQ multiplex PCR, and its TCRdb copy is limited to in-frame clones, with some not included. The sample lists tens of thousands of clones, approximately 90% seen once, with 2.3% in the top ten. The sample consisted of PBMCs. These receptors were collected from a man aged 18 to 30 in good health and CMV-seronegative.

This chain joins TRBV11-1 and TRBJ2-3, with 9 bases fitting TRBD1. The CDR3 sequence is 16 residues long. The germline CDR1 and CDR2 sequences are SGHAT and FQDESV (reference sequence). V trimming: 5 bases; J trimming: 4 bases; junction bases outside the gene matches: 10. The CDR3 DNA is TGTGCCAGCAGCCCCGACAGGGGGAATAAGGCAGATACGCAGTATTTT. Its translation is CASSPDRGNKADTQYF. Full variable domain (missing parts from reference TRBV11-1 and TRBJ2-3): EAEVAQSPRYKITEKSQAVAFWCDPISGHATLYWYRQILGQGPELLVQFQDESVVDDSQLPKDRFSAERLKGVDSTLKIQPAELGDSAMYLCASSPDRGNKADTQYFGPGTRLTVL.

The genes are TRBV6-6 and TRBJ2-4; tentatively, D is TRBD2 (5 bases). V lost 6 bases and J 1 base, leaving 16 bases between the germline ends. Germline CDR1 reads MNHNY; CDR2 reads SVGAGI (reference sequence). The CDR3 sequence is 16 residues long. CDR3 DNA: TGTGCCAGCAGCCCGGCTCTAGCAGCCGCCAAAAACATTCAGTACTTC. This gives the protein CASSPALAAAKNIQYF.

The chain combines TRBV6-1 with TRBJ1-5; 7 bases align to TRBD1. The CDR3 is made up of 13 amino acids. Losses at the gene ends were 6 bases for V and 7 bases for J; bases not matched to a gene: 6. Germline CDR1 MNHNS, CDR2 SASEGT. As DNA, the CDR3 is TGTGCCAGCAGGACAGGGCTGGGACAGCCCCAGCATTTT. Its protein is CASRTGLGQPQHF.

The chain uses TRBV19 and TRBJ2-5; 8 nucleotides line up with TRBD1. The last part of the DNA fits TRBJ2-7 better; the J call may be wrong. The CDR3 is 14 residues long. Looked up from germline, CDR1 is LNHDA and CDR2 is SQIVND (reference sequence). CDR3 sequence: CASSIRGPSYEQYF. The CDR3 region has the DNA TGTGCCAGTAGTATCAGGGGGCCGTCCTACGAGCAGTACTTC.